This T cell receptor beta chain was observed in a study of tumor-infiltrating lymphocytes in primary liver carcinoma. Whole-study findings and limits: Blood's top-250-clone fraction was significantly lower than that of tumors (p = 0.039).

This clonotype was counted a few times. The antigen is unknown. The input was 450 to 500 ng total RNA; TCR beta cDNA was made from it with a constant-region primer. ARM-PCR was slightly modified, and three nested multiplex PCR rounds with it gave rise to the TCR beta libraries. For approximately 11 cycles apiece, the opening two PCR rounds ran with TRBV1-TRBV30 forward primers and a C-beta reverse primer. TCRdb analysed the multiplex PCR reads with MiXCR anew, one entry per CDR3 protein. The sample has around 80,000 distinct CDR3 sequences; 65% to 75% are singletons. Germline-derived CDR1 and CDR2 are SQVTM and ANQGSEA. The germline V and J ends were trimmed by 7 bases and 5 bases, with 14 bases remaining between them. The CDR3 loop spans 12 amino acids. Scientists recovered RNA and DNA together from roughly 21-30 mg of unsorted bulk tissue. Subjects presented with primary liver carcinoma managed by surgical resection.

The sample comprised tumor-adjacent normal liver tissue. This receptor was taken from a man in his forties with primary liver carcinoma and hepatitis B virus infection. The chain couples TRBV29-1 to TRBJ1-1; TRBD1 is a possible D gene (6 bases). The CDR3 is CSAIGQRTEAFF. The CDR3 bases are TGCAGCGCCATCGGACAGAGGACTGAAGCTTTCTTT.